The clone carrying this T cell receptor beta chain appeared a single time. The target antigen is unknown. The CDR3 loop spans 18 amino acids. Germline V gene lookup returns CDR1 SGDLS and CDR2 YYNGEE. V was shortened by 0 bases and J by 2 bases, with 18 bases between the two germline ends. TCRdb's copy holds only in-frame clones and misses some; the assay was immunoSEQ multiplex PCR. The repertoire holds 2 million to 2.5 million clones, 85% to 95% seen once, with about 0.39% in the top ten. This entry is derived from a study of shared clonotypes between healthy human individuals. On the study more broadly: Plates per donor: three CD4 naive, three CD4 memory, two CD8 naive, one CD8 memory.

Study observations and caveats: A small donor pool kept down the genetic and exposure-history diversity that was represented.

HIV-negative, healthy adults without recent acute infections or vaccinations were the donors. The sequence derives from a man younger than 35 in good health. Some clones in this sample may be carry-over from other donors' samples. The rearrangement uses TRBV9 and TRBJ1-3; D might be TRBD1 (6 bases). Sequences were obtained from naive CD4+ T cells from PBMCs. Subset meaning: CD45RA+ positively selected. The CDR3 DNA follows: TGTGCCAGCAGCGTAGGGGGGACACCCAGCGCGACTGGAAACACCATATATTTT. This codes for CASSVGGTPSATGNTIYF. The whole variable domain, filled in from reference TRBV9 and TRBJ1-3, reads DSGVTQTPKHLITATGQRVTLRCSPRSGDLSVYWYQQSLDQGLQFLIQYYNGEERAKGNILERFSAQQFPDLHSELNLSSLELGDSALYFCASSVGGTPSATGNTIYFGEGSWLTVV.